This passage covers 6 T cell receptor beta chains from one sample sequenced in a study of molecular identifiers for immune sequencing clone quantification. TCRdb called the PCR reads again in MiXCR, with one record for every CDR3 protein. Of about 510,000 distinct CDR3 sequences in the sample, under 30% were seen once. Sequences were obtained from naive CD8+ T cells from blood, with Jurkat cell RNA spiked in. Described subset: FACS-sorted CD8+CD4-CCR7+CD45RA+ naive T cells. The receptors were gathered from a human donor in good health. Some libraries in this study had Jurkat cell RNA spiked in.

This clonotype was seen ten or more times. The chain employs TRBV11-2 and TRBJ2-5, with 7 bases matching TRBD2. V was clipped by 5 bases and J by 2 bases; unmatched bases: 8. This CDR3 contains 15 residues. Per germline, CDR1 SGHAT and CDR2 FQNNGV. The DNA for the CDR3 is TGTGCCAGCAGCCCAGGGACTACCTATCAAGAGACCCAGTACTTC. Amino acids: CASSPGTTYQETQYF.

In this sample, this clonotype turned up many times. The CDR3 nucleotides read TGTGCCAGCAGCTCGCTGAACCAGGGGGCCACTGAAGCTTTCTTT. This translates into CASSSLNQGATEAFF. V gene TRBV7-8 combines with J gene TRBJ1-1, with TRBD1 identical over 8 bases. V was clipped by 4 bases and J by 4 bases; unmatched bases: 8. Germline V CDR1 and CDR2: SGHVS, FQNEAQ. CDR3 length equals 15 residues.

This clonotype was detected ten times or more. This chain joins TRBV29-1 and TRBJ2-3; tentatively, D is TRBD1 (6 bases). The CDR3 contains 12 residues. V gave up 5 bases and J gave up 4 bases, with 10 bases separating them. Looked up from germline, CDR1 is SQVTM and CDR2 is ANQGSEA. CDR3 in amino acids: CSVLWTADTQYF. CDR3 DNA sequence: TGCAGCGTTTTATGGACAGCAGATACGCAGTATTTT.

This clonotype was seen only a few times. The V call is TRBV12-3 or TRBV12-4, the J call TRBJ2-7, with 9 bases identical to TRBD2. Trimming took 2 bases from V and 6 from J; bases not matched to a gene: 8. CDR3 length equals 15 residues. The CDR3 here is CASSLRWDSGSEQYF. The CDR3, as DNA: TGTGCCAGCAGTTTAAGGTGGGATAGCGGGAGCGAGCAGTACTTC.

The rearrangement links TRBV19 to TRBJ2-3; 7 bases match TRBD1. V lost 2 bases and J lost 4; bases outside the gene matches: 3. This CDR3 has 14 residues. CDR1 and CDR2 (germline): LNHDA, SQIVND (reference sequence). The CDR3 coding sequence is TGTGCCAGTAGTATAAGACAGGGATCAGATACGCAGTATTTT. The encoded protein is CASSIRQGSDTQYF.

As concerns this clonotype: This may stem from a read error, because a much larger clone lies one nucleotide away. The chain recombines TRBV29-1 with TRBJ2-3; 7 bases match TRBD2. Germline V gene lookup returns CDR1 SQVTM and CDR2 ANQGSEA. CDR3 length equals 16 residues. J lost 0 bases, V lost 6 bases, and 12 bases had no gene match. The CDR3 region is CSVRESSGTSTDTQYF. As DNA, the CDR3 is TGCAGCGTGCGGGAGTCGAGCGGGACTAGCACAGATACGCAGTATTTT.